The TCR gamma chain under discussion was sequenced for a study of gamma-delta chains in newborns, infants, children. Study information: Innate gammadelta T cells reportedly expand polyclonally right after birth, driven by microbial exposure, per the title.

This clone is judged large (0.1 to 1%). Other DNA sequences in the sample encode the same CDR3. TCRdb fed the reads into CATT to redo clone calling. The sample contains 900 to 1,200 gamma-chain clones, around half of which appear only once. Per the germline V gene, CDR1 is GITISATS and CDR2 is ISYDGTV (reference sequence). Unmatched junction bases numbered 2, after V lost 2 bases and J lost 4 bases. This CDR3 comprises 16 residues. Sequenced sample: blood. The TCR comes from a child who was a newborn, infant or young child, either healthy, febrile or measles-vaccinated (not recorded which). This chain joins TRGV9 and TRGJP. CDR3 in DNA: TGTGCCTTGTGGGAGGCTCAAGAGTTGGGCAAAAAAATCAAGGTATTT. Amino acids: CALWEAQELGKKIKVF.